This T cell receptor (beta chain) was captured in a study of T cells in Graves' hyperthyroidism and ophthalmopathy. Whole-study results and caveats: Ophthalmopathy prediction by the model preceded onset by a median about 6.5 months.

Amplification of TCR beta CDR3 regions was performed using RNA transcripts as template. HTBI primers were used for first-round RT-PCR of the TCR CDR3. TCRdb recomputed calls from the multiplex PCR reads with MiXCR, one row per CDR3 protein. In the table there are around 620,000 distinct CDR3 sequences, around 46% of which are singletons. This clonotype was seen at least ten times. Its matching antigen is unknown. Clinical symptoms, serum thyroxine, TRAb, thyroid ultrasound and orbital computed tomography informed diagnoses. The material sequenced was peripheral blood or thyroid tissue (not recorded which). This TCR was recovered from an adult woman with Graves' disease, either hyperthyroidism or ophthalmopathy (not recorded which).

CDR3 in DNA: TGTGCCAGTAGTACCCGAGCGGGCCCCTACGAGCAGTACTTC. Translated: CASSTRAGPYEQYF. This chain links TRBV19 with TRBJ2-7; the D gene is possibly TRBD2 (6 bases). This CDR3 contains 14 residues. Germline V gives CDR1 LNHDA, CDR2 SQIVND (reference sequence). V was trimmed by 4 bases and J by 2 bases, leaving 12 bases between them. The full variable domain, its missing parts supplied by reference TRBV19 and TRBJ2-7, is DGGITQSPKYLFRKEGQNVTLSCEQNLNHDAMYWYRQDPGQGLRLIYYSQIVNDFQKGDIAEGYSVSREKKESFPLTVTSAQKNPTAFYLCASSTRAGPYEQYFGPGTRLTVT.